A single sample is the source of the 25 T cell receptor beta chains below, sequenced in a study of T cells after yellow fever vaccination. TCRdb independently ran MiXCR on the 5' RACE reads; one entry per CDR3 protein. The table has some 290,000 distinct CDR3 sequences, about 10% seen once. Material: CD4+ T cells sorted from PBMCs, obtained 45 days after the yellow fever booster vaccination. These receptors were obtained from a man aged 18 to 35 who received the YFV17D yellow fever vaccine.

V and J are TRBV27 and TRBJ2-5, with D possibly being TRBD1 (5 bases). Looked up from germline, CDR1 is MNHEY and CDR2 is SMNVEV (reference sequence). Trimming stripped 0 bases from V and 5 bases from J, with 16 bases between. The CDR3 sequence is 16 residues long. CDR3 sequence: CASSLSQGDFRETQYF. The CDR3 DNA reads as TGTGCCAGCAGTTTATCGCAGGGTGATTTTCGGGAGACCCAGTACTTC.

The J gene is TRBJ1-1, the V gene TRBV6-5; a possible D gene is TRBD1 (6 bases). This CDR3 contains 14 residues. Germline-derived CDR1 and CDR2 are MNHEY and SVGAGI. The germline V and J ends were trimmed by 2 bases and 4 bases, with 11 bases remaining between them. CDR3 nucleotides: TGTGCCAGCAGTTACACCAGGGGAGGCACTGAAGCTTTCTTT. The encoded protein is CASSYTRGGTEAFF.

This clonotype has ten or more counts. The chain links TRBV4-2 to TRBJ1-1; maybe TRBD1 (5 bases). Deletions cut 3 bases from V and 2 bases from J, with 13 bases between. The CDR3 is 15 residues long. Per germline, CDR1 LGHNA and CDR2 YNFKEQ. Written as DNA, the CDR3 is TGTGCCAGCAGCCATGGAGGGGTTAGTAACACTGAAGCTTTCTTT. This gives the protein CASSHGGVSNTEAFF.

This clonotype was detected a few times. This chain uses TRBV12-3 or TRBV12-4 with TRBJ1-6; tentative D call: TRBD1 (5 bases). CDR3 size: 17 residues. Deletions cut 1 base from V and 0 bases from J, with 10 bases between. The CDR3, as DNA: TGTGCCAGCAGTTTAGGGTCCGGGGGCTCCTATAATTCACCCCTCCACTTT. This sequence encodes CASSLGSGGSYNSPLHF.

The V gene is TRBV5-1, the J gene TRBJ2-3; D is unclear. The V gene's germline CDR1 is SGHRS and CDR2 YFSETQ. The CDR3 contains 12 residues. V shed 5 bases and J shed 5 bases, with 9 bases lying between them. The CDR3 DNA is TGCGCCAGCAGTCACATTCAAGATACGCAGTATTTT. Translation gives CASSHIQDTQYF.

This clonotype was observed many times. The chain is built from TRBV4-1 and TRBJ2-1; a possible D gene is TRBD2 (6 bases). Trimming removed 2 bases at V and 2 bases at J, with 10 bases between. Germline CDR1 reads MGHRA; CDR2 reads YSYEKL. The CDR3 sequence is 15 residues long. In DNA, the CDR3 is TGCGCCAGCAGCCAAATCCCGGGAGCCTACAATGAGCAGTTCTTC. Its translation is CASSQIPGAYNEQFF.

This clonotype was picked up a small number of times. The chain employs TRBV3-1 and TRBJ2-7; the D gene could be TRBD1 or TRBD2 (5 bases each). Germline CDR1 is LGHDT and CDR2 is YNNKEL (reference sequence). The CDR3 totals 14 residues. Trimming shortened V by 3 bases and J by 0 bases, and 9 bases separated the two germline ends. CDR3 nucleotide sequence: TGTGCCAGCAGCCAGGGGGTTAGCTCCTACGAGCAGTACTTC. Residues: CASSQGVSSYEQYF.

V gene TRBV4-3 combines with J gene TRBJ1-4; a possible D gene is TRBD1 (6 bases). Germline V gene lookup returns CDR1 LGHNA and CDR2 YSLEER. V was pared by 6 bases and J by 5 bases, with 19 bases between. The CDR3 runs 16 residues. The CDR3 sequence: CASRGHQDSLNEKLFF. In DNA form, the CDR3 reads TGCGCCAGCAGAGGCCATCAGGACAGCCTCAATGAAAAACTGTTTTTT.

The chain joins TRBV18 to TRBJ2-2, with unresolved D. Germline V gives CDR1 KGHSH, CDR2 LQKENI. Between the trimmed V and J ends, which lost 4 bases and 1 base, there was a span of 7 bases. The CDR3 has 14 residues. CDR3 nucleotide sequence: TGTGCCAGCTCACGCAACGGGAACACCGGGGAGCTGTTTTTT. It is translated as CASSRNGNTGELFF.

This clonotype was detected a few times. The V gene is TRBV20-1, the J gene TRBJ2-5; D is unresolved. Germline V gene lookup returns CDR1 DFQATT and CDR2 SNEGSKA (reference sequence). The CDR3 is made up of 12 amino acids. Trimming took 7 bases from V and 1 from J, leaving 10 bases between them. CDR3 DNA: TGCAGTGGACGTCTCCTCCAAGAGACCCAGTACTTC. This gives the protein CSGRLLQETQYF.

This clonotype has a handful of counts. This sequence joins TRBV20-1 and TRBJ2-5; TRBD2 is a possible D gene (6 bases). The germline V and J ends were trimmed by 1 base and 5 bases, with 11 bases remaining between them. The CDR3 sequence is 13 residues long. Germline V gene sequence: CDR1 DFQATT, CDR2 SNEGSKA (reference sequence). CDR3: CSARAAEGETQYF. DNA for the CDR3: TGCAGTGCTAGAGCGGCGGAGGGGGAGACCCAGTACTTC.

The J gene is TRBJ2-3, the V gene TRBV12-3 or TRBV12-4, with D possibly being TRBD1 (5 bases). Trimming took off 7 bases at V and 4 bases at J, with 18 bases between the two ends. This CDR3 region has 15 residues. Here the CDR3 DNA reads TGTGCCAGCACTCAGGGCCAGGGTTGGGCAGATACGCAGTATTTT. This translates into CASTQGQGWADTQYF.

This clonotype was observed a handful of times. The gene calls are TRBV7-7 and TRBJ2-7; 8 bases are shared with TRBD1. The germline gives CDR1 SSHAT, CDR2 FNYEAQ (reference sequence). Losses at the gene ends were 6 bases for V and 6 bases for J; bases not matched to a gene: 10. The CDR3 has 14 amino acids. The CDR3 bases are TGTGCCAGCAGTTTGGGGACAGGTCTCGGCGAGCAGTACTTC. Its protein is CASSLGTGLGEQYF.

This clonotype was detected ten times or more. The V call is TRBV5-1, the J call TRBJ2-5; a weak D match, TRBD1 (6 bases). There are 15 residues in the CDR3. CDR1 is SGHRS and CDR2 is YFSETQ in the germline V gene. Trimming removed 3 bases from V and 5 bases from J, with 17 bases in between. In DNA, the CDR3 is TGCGCCAGCAGCTGGACGGGACACCCCGGGGAGACCCAGTACTTC. It translates to CASSWTGHPGETQYF.

CDR3 nucleotides: TGTGCCAGCACCCGGGACCCCATCGTAGCTTTCTTT. Translated: CASTRDPIVAFF. The V call is TRBV7-2, the J call TRBJ1-1, with TRBD1 as a possible D gene (5 bases). This CDR3 has 12 amino acids. V was pared by 7 bases and J by 10 bases, with 16 bases between. The germline gives CDR1 SGHTA, CDR2 FQGNSA.

This clonotype has only a few counts. CDR3 bases: TGTGCCAGCAGCCAAGGGGGAGGTAGCGGTTACAATGAGCAGTTCTTC. This gives the protein CASSQGGGSGYNEQFF. The chain recombines TRBV3-1 with TRBJ2-1; TRBD2 is a possible D gene (6 bases). CDR3 length equals 16 residues. Germline CDR1 and CDR2: LGHDT and YNNKEL (reference sequence). V was cut by 1 base and J by 4 bases, with 14 bases left in between.

The V gene is TRBV10-2, the J gene TRBJ1-2; D might be TRBD1 (5 bases). Trimming left V 6 bases short and J 8 bases short, with 16 bases between. The CDR3 is 13 amino acids. CDR1 and CDR2 (germline): WSHSY, SAAADI. The CDR3 sequence: CASSDSVAGGYTF. CDR3 nucleotide sequence: TGCGCCAGCAGCGACAGTGTCGCGGGGGGCTACACCTTC.

The V gene is TRBV6-5, the J gene TRBJ1-1, with D uncertain. Germline CDR1 and CDR2: MNHEY and SVGAGI. The CDR3 has 13 residues. The germline V and J ends were trimmed by 7 bases and 1 base, with 10 bases remaining between them. The CDR3 spells CASTQETNTEAFF. The CDR3 DNA reads TGTGCCAGCACCCAGGAGACGAACACTGAAGCTTTCTTT.

This clonotype was seen a few times. The genes are TRBV5-6 and TRBJ1-4, with D possibly being TRBD1 (5 bases). The V gene lost 0 bases and the J gene lost 8 bases, with 11 bases spanning the gap. Germline-derived CDR1 and CDR2 are SGHDT and YYEEEE. This CDR3 comprises 14 residues. The CDR3 loop reads CASSLVQGGEKLFF. CDR3 DNA sequence: TGTGCCAGCAGCTTGGTTCAGGGAGGAGAAAAACTGTTTTTT.

The J gene is TRBJ1-3, the V gene TRBV12-3 or TRBV12-4, with a tentative D call TRBD1 (5 bases). The CDR3 covers 14 residues. V lost 8 bases and J 1 base, leaving 12 bases between the germline ends. The CDR3 sequence is CASVLRVSGNTIYF. CDR3 coding DNA: TGTGCCAGCGTCCTCAGGGTTTCTGGAAACACCATATATTTT.

This clonotype appeared a few times. The V gene is TRBV6-2 or TRBV6-3, the J gene TRBJ1-1; TRBD1 might be the D (6 bases). Trimming cost V 6 bases and J 3 bases, with 14 bases left between them. Germline V gene data show CDR1 as MNHEY and CDR2 as SVGEGT. The CDR3 runs to 14 residues. In nucleotides, the CDR3 is TGTGCCAGCAGAACTCTTCAGGGGCACACTGAAGCTTTCTTT. As protein: CASRTLQGHTEAFF.

At least ten counts were recorded for this clonotype. The chain joins TRBV7-6 to TRBJ1-1; no clear D gene. Trimming took off 3 bases at V and 1 base at J, with 6 bases between the two ends. Germline CDR1 SGHVS, CDR2 FNYEAQ. The CDR3 is 13 residues long. The CDR3: CASSFFGNTEAFF. The CDR3 DNA is TGTGCCAGCAGCTTTTTTGGGAACACTGAAGCTTTCTTT.

This rearrangement joins TRBV5-8 to TRBJ2-4, with 7 nucleotides matching TRBD2. The CDR3 is made up of 15 amino acids. The germline gives CDR1 SGHTS, CDR2 YDEGEE. The J segment lost 0 bases and the V segment lost 7 bases, leaving 7 bases of the junction unmatched. The CDR3 is CASGPSGLAKNIQYF. The CDR3 nucleotides read TGTGCCAGCGGGCCTAGCGGACTAGCCAAAAACATTCAGTACTTC.

The gene calls are TRBV7-9 and TRBJ2-5; the D gene is possibly TRBD2 (5 bases). V was clipped by 5 bases and J by 5 bases, with 9 bases between them. Germline V gene sequence: CDR1 SEHNR, CDR2 FQNEAQ (reference sequence). The CDR3 contains 12 residues. The CDR3 here is CASSKTGETQYF. CDR3 nucleotide sequence: TGTGCCAGCAGCAAGACGGGGGAGACCCAGTACTTC.

The chain employs TRBV6-6 and TRBJ1-1; tentative D call: TRBD1 (6 bases). V was pared by 5 bases and J by 1 base, with 14 bases between. The CDR3 has 15 amino acids. Per the germline V gene, CDR1 is MNHNY and CDR2 is SVGAGI (reference sequence). The CDR3 region is CASSHPGQKNTEAFF. CDR3 nucleotide sequence: TGTGCCAGCAGTCACCCGGGACAAAAGAACACTGAAGCTTTCTTT.